A single count supports the clone carrying this T cell receptor (beta chain). These data come from a study of blood T cell repertoires in COVID-19. Looking at the study overall: Acute and convalescent COVID-19 samples came from the United States, Italy and Spain.

Germline lookup yields CDR1 SGHTA and CDR2 FQGNSA. V dropped 3 bases and J dropped 6; count of bases not matched to a gene: 11. The CDR3 contains 16 residues. Here immunoSEQ multiplex PCR was the method, and the copy in TCRdb shows in-frame clones only, minus some. The sample yields some 130,000 clones, 79% seen once. Sequenced input: peripheral blood. The chain is built from TRBV7-2 and TRBJ2-7; TRBD1 matches 10 bases. This TCR was recovered from a woman older than 75 with acute or convalescent COVID-19. In DNA form, the CDR3 reads TGTGCCAGCAGCTTGACAGGGGGCTGGAATGGAGGCGAGCAGTACTTC. As protein: CASSLTGGWNGGEQYF.